This T cell receptor (beta chain) came from a study of cytomegalovirus exposure and HLA in healthy donors. The study's findings and limits: Highest at DRB1 and lowest at HLA-C, TCR association rates differed among HLA loci in a later analysis. It was reported that the classifier diagnosed cytomegalovirus status with high specificity and sensitivity in both the original and validation cohorts. For TCR beta chains, V- and J-gene trimming was later linked to a missense DCLRE1C variant.

Note on this clone: Its antigen remains unknown.

The PCR had 60 Vbeta and 13 Jbeta primers. The table came from immunoSEQ multiplex PCR; TCRdb's copy has only in-frame clones and leaves some out. In the table there are around 120,000 clones, roughly three fifths of which are singletons. The source is a woman in her thirties or forties in good health and CMV-seropositive. Sequencing input: PBMCs.

CDR3 loop: CASSSRRGGGNQPQHF. CDR3 DNA: TGTGCCAGCAGTTCCCGCCGGGGGGGAGGCAATCAGCCCCAGCATTTT. This chain connects TRBV28 to TRBJ1-5; D perhaps matches TRBD1 (5 bases). The ends were cut back, 4 bases at V and 2 bases at J, with 15 bases in the middle. CDR1 and CDR2 (germline): MDHEN, SYDVKM. This CDR3 has 16 amino acids.